This T cell receptor beta chain was retrieved from a study of OX40 agonist ivuxolimab in advanced cancers. Sequenced by immunoSEQ multiplex PCR; TCRdb stores in-frame clones only, minus some. This sample has 60,000 to 70,000 clones; 80% to 85% occur once, and the top ten carry 2.5%. The CDR3 has 15 amino acids. V lost 4 bases, J lost 6 bases, and 9 bases stayed unmatched. Germline CDR1 MRHNA, CDR2 SNTAGT. This clonotype originated in an adult with an advanced solid tumor such as melanoma, head and neck, liver or kidney cancer. Sequences were derived from CD4+ or CD8+ T cells sorted from blood, sampled in a trial of the OX40 agonist ivuxolimab. The V call is TRBV6-4, the J call TRBJ1-1, with TRBD1 identical over 9 bases. In DNA, the CDR3 is TGTGCCAGCAGTGTAGGGCCGGGACAGGGCTCTGAAGCTTTCTTT. This translates into CASSVGPGQGSEAFF.